This T cell receptor beta chain was captured in a study of blood T cell repertoires in COVID-19. Whole-study context: Samples taken during acute and convalescent COVID-19 were collected in the United States, Italy and Spain. PBMCs, B-cell-depleted T cells, or T cells provided the cDNA or gDNA that made up the material.

In the original analysis: For nucleated cells, counts were estimated from reference gene primer amplification. Libraries were prepared by immunoSEQ multiplex PCR; TCRdb keeps only in-frame clonotypes and omits some of them. The V and J calls and the clone size are those of that table, but D and trimming were determined from the DNA. The sample has about 270,000 clones; 82% are singletons. Trimming stripped 10 bases from V and 8 bases from J, with 17 bases between. The CDR3 loop spans 12 amino acids. Germline lookup yields CDR1 MNHEY and CDR2 SVGAGI. The receptor was derived from a woman between 18 and 29 years old with acute or convalescent COVID-19. Sequencing input: peripheral blood. This chain links TRBV6-5 with TRBJ1-2, with no clear D. The CDR3 sequence: CATQPPGGGYTF. DNA of the CDR3: TGTGCCACCCAACCGCCGGGCGGGGGCTACACCTTC.